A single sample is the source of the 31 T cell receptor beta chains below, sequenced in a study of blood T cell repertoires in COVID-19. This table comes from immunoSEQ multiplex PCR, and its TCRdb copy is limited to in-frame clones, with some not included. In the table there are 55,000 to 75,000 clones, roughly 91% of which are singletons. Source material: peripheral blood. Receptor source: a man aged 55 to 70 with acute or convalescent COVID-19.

The CDR3 protein is CASSFQRGGLETQYF. The DNA of the CDR3 is TGCGCCAGCAGCTTCCAGCGGGGGGGCCTAGAGACCCAGTACTTC. The chain uses TRBV5-1 and TRBJ2-5; 10 bases are shared with TRBD2. Per the germline V gene, CDR1 is SGHRS and CDR2 is YFSETQ. The trim removed 2 bases at V and 4 bases at J, leaving 5 bases unmatched. The length of the CDR3 is 15 residues. Looking up the rest from reference TRBV5-1 and TRBJ2-5 gives the full variable domain: KAGVTQTPRYLIKTRGQQVTLSCSPISGHRSVSWYQQTPGQGLQFLFEYFSETQRNKGNFPGRFSGRQFSNSRSEMNVSTLELGDSALYLCASSFQRGGLETQYFGPGTRLLVL.

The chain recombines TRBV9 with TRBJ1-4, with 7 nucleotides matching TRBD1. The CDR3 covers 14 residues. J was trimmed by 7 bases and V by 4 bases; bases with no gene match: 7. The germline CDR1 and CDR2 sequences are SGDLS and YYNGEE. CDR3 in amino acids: CASSPGQHLEKLFF. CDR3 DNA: TGTGCCAGCAGCCCGGGACAGCACCTTGAAAAACTGTTTTTT.

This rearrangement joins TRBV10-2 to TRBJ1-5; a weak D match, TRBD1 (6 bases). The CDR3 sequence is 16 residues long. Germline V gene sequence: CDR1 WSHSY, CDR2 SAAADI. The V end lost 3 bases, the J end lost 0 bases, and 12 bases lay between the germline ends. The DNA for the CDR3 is TGCGCCAGCAGTGAATATAGGGGGAATAGCAATCAGCCCCAGCATTTT. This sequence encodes CASSEYRGNSNQPQHF.

CDR3 sequence (DNA): TGTGCCAGCAGCTCACGACAGGGGGGCCTCTACGAGCAGTACTTC. This gives the protein CASSSRQGGLYEQYF. The rearrangement links TRBV7-2 to TRBJ2-7; TRBD1 agrees at 9 bases. Germline CDR1 reads SGHTA; CDR2 reads FQGNSA. V shed 4 bases and J 3 bases; nucleotides not matched to a gene: 7. There are 15 residues in the CDR3.

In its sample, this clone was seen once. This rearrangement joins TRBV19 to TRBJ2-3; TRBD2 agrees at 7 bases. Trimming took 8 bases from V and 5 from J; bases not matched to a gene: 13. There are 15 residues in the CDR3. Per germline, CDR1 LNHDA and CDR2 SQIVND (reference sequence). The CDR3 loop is CASRLTGGSEDTQYF. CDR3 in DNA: TGTGCCAGTCGACTTACCGGGGGGTCAGAAGATACGCAGTATTTT.

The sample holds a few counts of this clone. The CDR3 here is CASSQDQQGGYGYTF. CDR3 in DNA: TGTGCCAGCAGCCAAGATCAACAGGGGGGCTATGGCTACACCTTC. The chain is built from TRBV3-1 (or the pseudogene TRBV3-2) and TRBJ1-2; 8 nucleotides match TRBD1. The CDR3 loop spans 15 amino acids. Trimming cost V 0 bases and J 4 bases; bases outside gene matches: 4. From germline, CDR1 is LGHDT and CDR2 YNNKEL (reference sequence).

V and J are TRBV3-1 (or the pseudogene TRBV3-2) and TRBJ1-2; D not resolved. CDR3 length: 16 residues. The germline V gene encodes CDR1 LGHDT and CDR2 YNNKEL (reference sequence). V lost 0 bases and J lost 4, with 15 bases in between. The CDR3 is CASSQDTGVFGYGYTF. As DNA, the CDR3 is TGTGCCAGCAGCCAAGATACGGGAGTTTTTGGCTATGGCTACACCTTC.

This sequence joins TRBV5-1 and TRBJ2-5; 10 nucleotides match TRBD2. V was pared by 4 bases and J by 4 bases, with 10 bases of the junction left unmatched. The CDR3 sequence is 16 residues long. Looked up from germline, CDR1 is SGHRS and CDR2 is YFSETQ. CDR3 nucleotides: TGCGCCAGCAGCACCCGGACTAGCGGTTCAACAGAGACCCAGTACTTC. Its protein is CASSTRTSGSTETQYF.

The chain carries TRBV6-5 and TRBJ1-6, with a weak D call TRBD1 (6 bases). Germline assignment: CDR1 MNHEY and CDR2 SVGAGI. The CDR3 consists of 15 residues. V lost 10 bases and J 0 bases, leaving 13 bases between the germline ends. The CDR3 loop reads CATLRGTSYNSPLHF. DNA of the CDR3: TGTGCCACCCTTAGGGGGACCTCCTATAATTCACCCCTCCACTTT.

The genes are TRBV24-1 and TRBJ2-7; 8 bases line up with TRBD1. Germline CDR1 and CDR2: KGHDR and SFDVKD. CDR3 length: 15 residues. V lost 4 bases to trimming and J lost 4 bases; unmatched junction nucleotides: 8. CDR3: CATSDRDRGMYEQYF. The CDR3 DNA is TGTGCCACCAGTGACCGCGACAGGGGTATGTACGAGCAGTACTTC.

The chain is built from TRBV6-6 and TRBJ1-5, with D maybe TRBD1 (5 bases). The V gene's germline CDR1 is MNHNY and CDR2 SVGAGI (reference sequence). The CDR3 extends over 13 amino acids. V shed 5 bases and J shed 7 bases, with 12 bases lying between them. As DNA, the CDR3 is TGTGCCAGCAGTGGGGGTGCGGGGCAGCCCCAGCATTTT. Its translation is CASSGGAGQPQHF.

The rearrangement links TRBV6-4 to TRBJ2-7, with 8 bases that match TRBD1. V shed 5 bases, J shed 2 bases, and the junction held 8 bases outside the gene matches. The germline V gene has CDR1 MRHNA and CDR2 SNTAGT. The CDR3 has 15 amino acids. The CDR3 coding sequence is TGTGCCAGCAGTCGATCACCGGGACAGGCCTACGAGCAGTACTTC. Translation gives CASSRSPGQAYEQYF.

This chain's CDR3 is CASSLNTGGFSPLHF. CDR3 coding DNA: TGTGCCAGCAGCTTAAATACAGGGGGCTTTTCACCCCTCCACTTT. The chain is built from TRBV7-9 and TRBJ1-6, with TRBD1 matching over 9 bases. Losses at the gene ends were 2 bases for V and 9 bases for J; bases not matched to a gene: 5. The germline CDR1 and CDR2 sequences are SEHNR and FQNEAQ (reference sequence). This CDR3 comprises 15 residues. Combining the CDR3 with reference TRBV7-9 and TRBJ1-6 gives the whole variable domain DTGVSQNPRHKITKRGQNVTFRCDPISEHNRLYWYRQTLGQGPEFLTYFQNEAQLEKSRLLSDRFSAERPKGSFSTLEIQRTEQGDSAMYLCASSLNTGGFSPLHFGNGTRLTVT.

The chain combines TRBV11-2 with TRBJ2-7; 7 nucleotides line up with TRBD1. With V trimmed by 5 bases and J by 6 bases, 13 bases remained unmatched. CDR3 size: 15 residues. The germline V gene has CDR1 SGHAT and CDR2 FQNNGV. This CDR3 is CASSPSGQSSSEQYF. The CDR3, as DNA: TGTGCCAGCAGCCCCTCGGGACAGTCCTCGTCCGAGCAGTACTTC.

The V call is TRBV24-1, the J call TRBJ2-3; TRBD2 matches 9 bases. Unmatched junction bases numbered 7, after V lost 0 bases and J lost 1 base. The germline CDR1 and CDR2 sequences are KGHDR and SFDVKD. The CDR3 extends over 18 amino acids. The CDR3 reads CATSDLRFGGGGTDTQYF. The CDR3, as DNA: TGTGCCACCAGTGATTTGCGTTTCGGCGGGGGGGGCACAGATACGCAGTATTTT.

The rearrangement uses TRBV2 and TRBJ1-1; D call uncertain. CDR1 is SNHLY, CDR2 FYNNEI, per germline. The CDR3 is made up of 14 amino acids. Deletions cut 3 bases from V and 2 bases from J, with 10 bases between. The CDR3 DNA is TGTGCCAGCAGTGATCCTCTCCCCAACACTGAAGCTTTCTTT. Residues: CASSDPLPNTEAFF.

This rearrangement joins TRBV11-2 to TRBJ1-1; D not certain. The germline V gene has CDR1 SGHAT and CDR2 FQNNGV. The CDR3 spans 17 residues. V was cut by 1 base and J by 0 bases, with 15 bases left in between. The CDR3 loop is CASSLGKAGALNTEAFF. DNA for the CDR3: TGTGCCAGCAGCTTAGGTAAGGCAGGTGCCTTGAACACTGAAGCTTTCTTT.

The CDR3 is CASSSAYYGYTF. The CDR3 bases are TGTGCCAGCAGCTCCGCGTACTATGGCTACACCTTC. This chain joins TRBV6-5 and TRBJ1-2; D not certain. Per the germline V gene, CDR1 is MNHEY and CDR2 is SVGAGI. The length of the CDR3 is 12 residues. Deletions cut 6 bases from V and 3 bases from J, with 8 bases between.

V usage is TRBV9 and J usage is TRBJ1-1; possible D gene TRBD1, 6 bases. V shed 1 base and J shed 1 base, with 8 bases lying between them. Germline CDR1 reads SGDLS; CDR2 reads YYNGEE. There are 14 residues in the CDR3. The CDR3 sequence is CASSVNRENTEAFF. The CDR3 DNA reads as TGTGCCAGCAGCGTAAACAGGGAGAACACTGAAGCTTTCTTT.

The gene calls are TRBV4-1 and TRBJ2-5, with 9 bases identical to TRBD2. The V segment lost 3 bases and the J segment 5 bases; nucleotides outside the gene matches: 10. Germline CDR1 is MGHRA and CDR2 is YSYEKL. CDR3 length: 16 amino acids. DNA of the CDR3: TGCGCCAGCAGCCAGGGGCGGGGGGGCCTTAGGGAGACCCAGTACTTC. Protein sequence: CASSQGRGGLRETQYF.

This CDR3 reads CASSLGLAGGTDTQYF. CDR3 nucleotides: TGTGCCAGCAGCTTAGGGCTAGCGGGCGGCACAGATACGCAGTATTTT. This chain links TRBV7-9 with TRBJ2-3; 8 bases are shared with TRBD2. The CDR3 covers 16 residues. Trimming at V came to 1 base and at J to 1 base, leaving 4 bases not matched to a gene. Germline V gene data show CDR1 as SEHNR and CDR2 as FQNEAQ (reference sequence).

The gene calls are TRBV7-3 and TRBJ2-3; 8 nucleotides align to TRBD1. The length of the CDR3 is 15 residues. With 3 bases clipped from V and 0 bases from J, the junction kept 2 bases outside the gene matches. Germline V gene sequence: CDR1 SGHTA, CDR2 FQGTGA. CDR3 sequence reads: CASSFTGGSTDTQYF. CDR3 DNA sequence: TGTGCCAGCAGCTTCACAGGGGGAAGCACAGATACGCAGTATTTT.

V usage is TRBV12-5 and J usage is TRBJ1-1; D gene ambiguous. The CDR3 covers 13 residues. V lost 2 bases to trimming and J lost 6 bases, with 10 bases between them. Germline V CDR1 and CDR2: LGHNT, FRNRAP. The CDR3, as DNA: TGTGCTAGTGGTTTGATCGAATGGCCTGAAGCTTTCTTT. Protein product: CASGLIEWPEAFF.

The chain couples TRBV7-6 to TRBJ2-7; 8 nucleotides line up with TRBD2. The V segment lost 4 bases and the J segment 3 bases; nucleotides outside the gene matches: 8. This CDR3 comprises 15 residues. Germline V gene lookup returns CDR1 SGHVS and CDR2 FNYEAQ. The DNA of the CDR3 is TGTGCCAGCAGCTCTAATAGCGGGGCGTACTACGAGCAGTACTTC. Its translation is CASSSNSGAYYEQYF.

CDR3 in amino acids: CASSLLRAGANVLTF. The CDR3, as DNA: TGTGCCAGCAGCTTGCTCCGGGCTGGGGCCAACGTCCTGACTTTC. The rearrangement links TRBV5-4 to TRBJ2-6; D remains ambiguous. Trimming stripped 1 base from V and 2 bases from J, with 7 bases between. The germline gives CDR1 SGHNT, CDR2 YYREEE (reference sequence). The CDR3 sequence is 15 residues long.

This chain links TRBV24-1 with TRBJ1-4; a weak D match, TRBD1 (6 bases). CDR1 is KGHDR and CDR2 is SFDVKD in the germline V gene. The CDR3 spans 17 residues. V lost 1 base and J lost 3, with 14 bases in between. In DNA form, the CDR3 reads TGTGCCACCAGTGATTTCGGCAGGGGAAAATCTAATGAAAAACTGTTTTTT. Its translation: CATSDFGRGKSNEKLFF.

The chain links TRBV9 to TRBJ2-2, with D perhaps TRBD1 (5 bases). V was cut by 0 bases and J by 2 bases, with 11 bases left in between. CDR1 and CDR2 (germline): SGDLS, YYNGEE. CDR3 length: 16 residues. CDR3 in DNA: TGTGCCAGCAGCGTAGTATTCAGGGCCAACACCGGGGAGCTGTTTTTT. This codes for CASSVVFRANTGELFF.

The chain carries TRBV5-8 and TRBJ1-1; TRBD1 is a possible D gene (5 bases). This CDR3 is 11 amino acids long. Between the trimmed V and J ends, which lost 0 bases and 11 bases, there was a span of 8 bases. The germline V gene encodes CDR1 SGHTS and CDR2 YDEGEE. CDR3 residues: CASSLARGAFF. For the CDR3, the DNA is TGTGCCAGCAGCTTGGCCCGGGGGGCTTTCTTT.

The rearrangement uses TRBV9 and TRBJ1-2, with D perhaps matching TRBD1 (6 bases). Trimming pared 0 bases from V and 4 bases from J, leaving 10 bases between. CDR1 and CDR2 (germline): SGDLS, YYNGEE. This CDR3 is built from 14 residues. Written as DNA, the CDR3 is TGTGCCAGCAGCGTAGGCACAGGGACCTATGGCTACACCTTC. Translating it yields CASSVGTGTYGYTF.

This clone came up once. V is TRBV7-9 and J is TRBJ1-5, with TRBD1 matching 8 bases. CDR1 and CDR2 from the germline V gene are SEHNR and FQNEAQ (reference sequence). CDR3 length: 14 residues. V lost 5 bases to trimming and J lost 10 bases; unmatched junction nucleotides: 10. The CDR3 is CASSGEGQGEPQHF. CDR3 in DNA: TGTGCCAGCAGCGGGGAAGGACAGGGCGAACCCCAGCATTTT.

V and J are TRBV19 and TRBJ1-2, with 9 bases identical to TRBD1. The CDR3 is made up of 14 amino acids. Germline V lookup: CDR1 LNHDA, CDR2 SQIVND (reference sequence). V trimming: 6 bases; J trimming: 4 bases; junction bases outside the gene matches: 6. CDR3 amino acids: CASRIQGAPYGYTF. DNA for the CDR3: TGTGCCAGTAGGATACAGGGGGCACCCTATGGCTACACCTTC.